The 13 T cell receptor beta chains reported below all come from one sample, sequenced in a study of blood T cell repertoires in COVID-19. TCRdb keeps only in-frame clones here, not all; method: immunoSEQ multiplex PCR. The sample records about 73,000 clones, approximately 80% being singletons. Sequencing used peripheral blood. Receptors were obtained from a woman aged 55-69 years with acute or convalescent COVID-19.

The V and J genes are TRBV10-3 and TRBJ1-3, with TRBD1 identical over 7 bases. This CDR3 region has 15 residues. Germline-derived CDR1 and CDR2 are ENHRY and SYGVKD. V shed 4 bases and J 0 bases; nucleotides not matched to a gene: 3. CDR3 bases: TGTGCCATCAGTGCCGGACAGGTCTCTGGAAACACCATATATTTT. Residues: CAISAGQVSGNTIYF.

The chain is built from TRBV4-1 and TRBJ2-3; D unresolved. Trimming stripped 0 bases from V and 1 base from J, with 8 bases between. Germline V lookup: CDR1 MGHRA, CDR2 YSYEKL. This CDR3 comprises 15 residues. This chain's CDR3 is CASSQDSRGTDTQYF. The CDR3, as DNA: TGCGCCAGCAGCCAAGATAGCAGAGGCACAGATACGCAGTATTTT.

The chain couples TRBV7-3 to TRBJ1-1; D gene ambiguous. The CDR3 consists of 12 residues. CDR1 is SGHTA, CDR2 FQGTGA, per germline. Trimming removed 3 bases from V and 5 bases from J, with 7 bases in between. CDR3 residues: CASSFGSTEAFF. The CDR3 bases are TGTGCCAGCAGCTTCGGTAGTACTGAAGCTTTCTTT.

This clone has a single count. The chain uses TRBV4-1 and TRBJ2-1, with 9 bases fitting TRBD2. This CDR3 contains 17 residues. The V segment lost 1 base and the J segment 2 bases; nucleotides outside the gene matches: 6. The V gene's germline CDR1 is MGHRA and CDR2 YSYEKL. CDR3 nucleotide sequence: TGCGCCAGCAGCCAAGTGACTAGCGGTGCCACCTACAATGAGCAGTTCTTC. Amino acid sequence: CASSQVTSGATYNEQFF.

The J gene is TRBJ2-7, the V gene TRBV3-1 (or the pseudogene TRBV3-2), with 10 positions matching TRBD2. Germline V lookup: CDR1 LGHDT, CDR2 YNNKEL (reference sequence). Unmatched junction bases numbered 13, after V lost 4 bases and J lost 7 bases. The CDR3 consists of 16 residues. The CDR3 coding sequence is TGTGCCAGCAGCCGCACCCCCCTAGCGGGGGTCGGTGAGCAGTACTTC. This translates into CASSRTPLAGVGEQYF.

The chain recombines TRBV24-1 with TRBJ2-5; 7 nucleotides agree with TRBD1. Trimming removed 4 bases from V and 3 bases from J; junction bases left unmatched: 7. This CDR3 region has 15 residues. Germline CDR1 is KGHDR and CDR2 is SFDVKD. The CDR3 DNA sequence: TGTGCCACCAGTGACCCCGGGACAGCTGAAGAGACCCAGTACTTC. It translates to CATSDPGTAEETQYF.

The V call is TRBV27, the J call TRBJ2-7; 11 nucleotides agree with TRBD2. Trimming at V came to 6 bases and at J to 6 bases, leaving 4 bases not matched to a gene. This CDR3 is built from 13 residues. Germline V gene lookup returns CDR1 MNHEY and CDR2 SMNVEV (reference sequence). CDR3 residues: CASRLAGGAEQYF. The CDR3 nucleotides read TGTGCCAGCAGGCTAGCGGGGGGAGCCGAGCAGTACTTC.

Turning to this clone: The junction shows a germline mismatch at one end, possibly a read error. CDR3 sequence: CAVRRDRGLNTEAFF. The CDR3 DNA follows: TGTGCCGTCAGACGGGACAGGGGCCTGAACACTGAAGCTTTCTTT. The chain couples TRBV10-3 to TRBJ1-1; 10 bases line up with TRBD1. This CDR3 is 15 amino acids long. Germline V gene sequence: CDR1 ENHRY, CDR2 SYGVKD.

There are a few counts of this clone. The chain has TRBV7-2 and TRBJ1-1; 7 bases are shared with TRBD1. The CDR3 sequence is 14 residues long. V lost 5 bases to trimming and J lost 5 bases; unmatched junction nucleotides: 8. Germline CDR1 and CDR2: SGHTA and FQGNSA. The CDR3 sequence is CASSLRQGNTEAFF. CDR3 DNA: TGTGCCAGCAGCCTACGACAGGGAAATACTGAAGCTTTCTTT. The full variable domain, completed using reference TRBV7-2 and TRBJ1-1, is GAGVSQSPSNKVTEKGKDVELRCDPISGHTALYWYRQSLGQGLEFLIYFQGNSAPDKSGLPSDRFSAERTGGSVSTLTIQRTQQEDSAVYLCASSLRQGNTEAFFGQGTRLTVV.

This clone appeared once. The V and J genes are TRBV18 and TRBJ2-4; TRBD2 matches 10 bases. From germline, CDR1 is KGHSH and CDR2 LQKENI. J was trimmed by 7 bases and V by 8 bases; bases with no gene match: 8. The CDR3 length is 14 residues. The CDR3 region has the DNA TGTGCCAGCGACGAGCGGGGGGGCCAGAACATTCAGTACTTC. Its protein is CASDERGGQNIQYF. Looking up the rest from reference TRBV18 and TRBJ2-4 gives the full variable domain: NAGVMQNPRHLVRRRGQEARLRCSPMKGHSHVYWYRQLPEEGLKFMVYLQKENIIDESGMPKERFSAEFPKEGPSILRIQQVVRGDSAAYFCASDERGGQNIQYFGAGTRLSVL.

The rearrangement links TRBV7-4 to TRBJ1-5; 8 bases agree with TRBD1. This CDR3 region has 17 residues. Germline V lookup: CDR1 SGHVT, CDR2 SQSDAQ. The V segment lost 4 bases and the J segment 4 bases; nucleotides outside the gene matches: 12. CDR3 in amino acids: CASSSTPRGHWNQPQHF. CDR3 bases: TGTGCCAGCAGCTCTACCCCCAGGGGGCATTGGAATCAGCCCCAGCATTTT.

DNA of the CDR3: TGTGCCAGCAGCGCCACTAGTCTCACCGGGGAGCTGTTTTTT. Its protein is CASSATSLTGELFF. The chain joins TRBV7-2 to TRBJ2-2, with D possibly matching TRBD2 (5 bases). V lost 5 bases and J 4 bases, leaving 11 bases between the germline ends. Germline CDR1 reads SGHTA; CDR2 reads FQGNSA. CDR3 size: 14 residues.

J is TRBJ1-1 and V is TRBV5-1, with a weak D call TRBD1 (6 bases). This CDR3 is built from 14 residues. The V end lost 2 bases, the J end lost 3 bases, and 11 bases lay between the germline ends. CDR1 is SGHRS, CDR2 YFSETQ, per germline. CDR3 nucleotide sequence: TGCGCCAGCAGCTTCATAACAGGGTACACTGAAGCTTTCTTT. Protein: CASSFITGYTEAFF.